This T cell receptor (beta chain) came from a study of human T cells and chemical hapten exposure (dated by TCRdb to about 2021). Notes on the research overall: For sensitization, 2% DPC in acetone was applied to a 2 cm by 2 cm area of upper inner arm skin. Throughout the study period of around 24 weeks, patients also received therapeutic DPC doses to the scalp every week. Patch tests used Finn chambers with 0.01% DPC on the upper back, scored after 6 days by International Contact Dermatitis Research Group standards. The patient cohort, mostly female, included alopecia areata with under or over 50% scalp involvement, alopecia totalis and alopecia universalis. Libraries were pooled for sequencing, and per-sample TCR yields varied mainly because of small differences in library volumes within the pool. Peripheral blood TCR repertoire changes were tracked in vivo in alopecia patients during primary and secondary sensitization to the hapten diphenylcyclopropenone (DPC). Blood was sampled from patients pre-sensitization (week 0) and at 2, 6 and about 24 weeks after DPC sensitization. Some 29 alopecia patients provided blood for TCR sequencing at one to four time points (pre-sensitization, 2, 6 and 24 weeks).

Interpreted using the paper, the time point label stands for: patch test 1, 2 weeks after DPC sensitization. The intended sense of this specimen's treatment or condition label: therapeutic diphenylcyclopropenone sensitization with weekly scalp DPC. Blood at each patch-test visit was drawn before the patch test was applied. Eligible patients were aged 18 to 70, diagnosed with alopecia, deemed suitable for DPC therapy, and excluded if pregnant. Total RNA was isolated from unfractionated whole blood collected in Tempus Blood RNA tubes. The library came from RACE. The run used a NextSeq 500. Library preparation attached unique molecular identifiers to individual cDNA molecules for quantitative, reproducible TCR counting. Both TCR alpha and TCR beta chains were sequenced from each blood RNA sample. In the source study's methods: The median number of TCRs per sample was 95,638, ranging from about 20,000 to 750,000. V, J and CDR3 annotation of the TCR reads was performed with the Decombinator software suite. For PS versus PT1 abundance plots, all samples were subsampled to the same number of TCRs (28,000). Expanded TCRs were defined as absent before sensitization and observed at least eight times at the 2-week time point. TCRdb applied fastp at Q25 and MiXCR to the public reads, then kept only in-frame beta chains. Each entry merges the rows of one CDR3 protein and shows their most common DNA and genes. None of the V and J calls come from the authors' own analysis; TCRdb made them. For this sample there are around 380,000 distinct CDR3 sequences; 4.8% appear just once. The top ten clones comprise approximately 2.5% of the sample.

This clonotype was recorded at least ten times. The specificity of this receptor is unknown. No base qualities exist here, and no much larger clone lies one base off it. On the study overall, not on this receptor specifically: Because every patient had alopecia, a presumed autoimmune disease, the patients' immune response might differ from that of healthy individuals. Patch test score correlated positively with the number of PT1 expanded TCRs, reaching significance at thresholds 8, 16 and 32 but not at 4. Repeated subsampling changed both the strength of the expansion versus patch-test correlation and the threshold at which the correlation became significant. No change with DPC sensitization was found in the number of TCRs above 1 in 1000 frequency, and no evidence of global repertoire structure alterations was found. Compared with pre-sensitization or healthy control sets, expanded TCRs formed significantly more large CDR3 similarity clusters, which is consistent with antigen-driven responses.

The germline V gene encodes CDR1 ENHRY and CDR2 SYGVKD. The germline ends are 7 bases apart after V is trimmed by 2 bases and J by 4 bases. Inclusive of the bounding cysteine and phenylalanine, the CDR3 is 13 residues long. The entry retains the CDR3 DNA only, 39 bases that are in frame from base 1. Here the sequenced sample was whole blood, taken in connection with sensitization to the hapten diphenylcyclopropenone (DPC). The source of this sequence is a woman between 50 and 59 years old with alopecia areata. Some clones in this sample may be carry-over from other donors' samples. In this chain, TRBV10-3 is recombined with TRBJ2-3; the D gene lacks a confident call. The DNA sequence is given as TGTGCCATCAGTGAGCCTAGTGCAGATACGCAGTATTTT. Its protein is CAISEPSADTQYF.